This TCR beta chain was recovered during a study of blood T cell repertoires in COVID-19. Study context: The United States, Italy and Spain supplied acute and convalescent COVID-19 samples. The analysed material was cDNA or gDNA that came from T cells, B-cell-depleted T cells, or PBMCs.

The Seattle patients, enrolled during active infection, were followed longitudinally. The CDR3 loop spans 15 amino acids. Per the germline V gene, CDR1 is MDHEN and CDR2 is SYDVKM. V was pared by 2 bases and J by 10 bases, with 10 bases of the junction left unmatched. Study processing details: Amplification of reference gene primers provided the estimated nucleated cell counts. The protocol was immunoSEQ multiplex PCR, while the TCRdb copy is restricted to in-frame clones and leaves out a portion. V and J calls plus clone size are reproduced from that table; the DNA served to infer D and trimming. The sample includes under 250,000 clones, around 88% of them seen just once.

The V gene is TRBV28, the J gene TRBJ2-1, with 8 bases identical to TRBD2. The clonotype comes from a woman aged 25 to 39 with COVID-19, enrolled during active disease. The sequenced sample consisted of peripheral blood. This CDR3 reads CASSLNSGRGDEQFF. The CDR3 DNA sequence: TGTGCCAGCAGTTTAAATAGTGGGCGGGGGGACGAGCAGTTCTTC.